These 8 T cell receptor beta chains were sequenced from one sample in a study of shared clonotypes between healthy human individuals. Clones were sequenced by immunoSEQ multiplex PCR, and TCRdb holds only the in-frame ones, with some missing. In the table there are hundreds of thousands of clones, around 67% of which are singletons. The sequenced sample consisted of memory CD4+ T cells sorted from blood. The sample's subset: CD45RA-negative fraction. These receptors came from a woman aged 25 to 45 in good health.

V gene TRBV19 combines with J gene TRBJ1-1; 8 bases match TRBD1. V was clipped by 4 bases and J by 4 bases; unmatched bases: 8. Looked up from germline, CDR1 is LNHDA and CDR2 is SQIVND (reference sequence). This CDR3 has 15 amino acids. CDR3 in amino acids: CASSTHGQGVTEAFF. DNA of the CDR3: TGTGCCAGTAGTACCCATGGACAGGGTGTCACTGAAGCTTTCTTT.

The V and J genes are TRBV2 and TRBJ1-1; tentative D call: TRBD1 (6 bases). From germline, CDR1 is SNHLY and CDR2 FYNNEI. This CDR3 contains 15 residues. Trimming took 3 bases from V and 0 from J, leaving 11 bases between them. CDR3 sequence reads: CASSEQGTMNTEAFF. As DNA, the CDR3 is TGTGCCAGCAGTGAGCAGGGGACCATGAACACTGAAGCTTTCTTT.

V and J are TRBV28 and TRBJ2-7; D is undetermined. Germline-derived CDR1 and CDR2 are MDHEN and SYDVKM. Between the trimmed V and J ends, which lost 5 bases and 1 base, there was a span of 12 bases. The CDR3 extends over 14 amino acids. The CDR3 DNA sequence: TGTGCCAGCAGTGCCGCAGGTGGGTCCTACGAGCAGTACTTC. Translated: CASSAAGGSYEQYF.

The chain couples TRBV18 to TRBJ1-4; TRBD1 is a possible D gene (5 bases). Trimming shortened V by 2 bases and J by 4 bases, and 20 bases separated the two germline ends. The CDR3 contains 18 residues. Germline V gene sequence: CDR1 KGHSH, CDR2 LQKENI. CDR3 residues: CASSPRQGHQPFNEKLFF. The CDR3 nucleotides read TGTGCCAGCTCACCAAGGCAGGGTCATCAGCCTTTTAATGAAAAACTGTTTTTT.

As regards this clone: Additional DNA sequences in this sample encode the identical CDR3. The chain uses TRBV5-1 and TRBJ2-3, with D perhaps TRBD2 (6 bases). The CDR3 is 14 amino acids. Trimming took 4 bases from V and 3 from J, leaving 12 bases between them. Germline assignment: CDR1 SGHRS and CDR2 YFSETQ. CDR3 in amino acids: CASSPGTLTDTQYF. CDR3 DNA: TGCGCCAGCAGCCCCGGGACTTTAACAGATACGCAGTATTTT.

The J gene is TRBJ2-2, the V gene TRBV27, with 7 bases matching TRBD1. The V gene end was trimmed by 6 bases and the J gene end by 0 bases; junction bases not matched to a gene: 7. The CDR3 has 16 residues. Looked up from germline, CDR1 is MNHEY and CDR2 is SMNVEV (reference sequence). Here the CDR3 DNA reads TGTGCCAGCAGCCGTGCCGGGACAGCGAACACCGGGGAGCTGTTTTTT. Amino acids: CASSRAGTANTGELFF.

The chain recombines TRBV27 with TRBJ2-3; the match to TRBD2 covers 8 bases. Per the germline V gene, CDR1 is MNHEY and CDR2 is SMNVEV (reference sequence). The CDR3 sequence is 18 residues long. The junction had 16 bases not matched to a gene; V was cut back by 6 bases and J by 2 bases. The CDR3 DNA sequence: TGTGCCAGCAGCTCCCACCCAGGACTAGCAGAAGACACAGATACGCAGTATTTT. Translated: CASSSHPGLAEDTDTQYF.

This clone was detected a few times. The rearrangement joins TRBV30 to TRBJ2-7, with 9 bases lining up with TRBD2. This CDR3 is 14 amino acids long. V lost 6 bases and J lost 2; bases outside the gene matches: 8. Germline V gene data show CDR1 as GTSNPN and CDR2 as SVGIG (reference sequence). CDR3 DNA: TGTGCCTGCAAAAGCGGGAGGAGTACCTACGAGCAGTACTTC. It codes for CACKSGRSTYEQYF.